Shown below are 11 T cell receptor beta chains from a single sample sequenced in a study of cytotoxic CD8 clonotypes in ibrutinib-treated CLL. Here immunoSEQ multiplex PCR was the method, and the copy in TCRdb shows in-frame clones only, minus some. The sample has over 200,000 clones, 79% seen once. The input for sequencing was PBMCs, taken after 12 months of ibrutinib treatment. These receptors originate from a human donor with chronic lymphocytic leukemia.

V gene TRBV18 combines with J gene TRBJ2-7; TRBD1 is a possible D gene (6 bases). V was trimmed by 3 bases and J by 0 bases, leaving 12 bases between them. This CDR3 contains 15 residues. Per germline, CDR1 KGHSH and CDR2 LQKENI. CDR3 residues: CASSPPGHLSYEQYF. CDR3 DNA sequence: TGTGCCAGCTCACCCCCGGGACACCTCTCCTACGAGCAGTACTTC.

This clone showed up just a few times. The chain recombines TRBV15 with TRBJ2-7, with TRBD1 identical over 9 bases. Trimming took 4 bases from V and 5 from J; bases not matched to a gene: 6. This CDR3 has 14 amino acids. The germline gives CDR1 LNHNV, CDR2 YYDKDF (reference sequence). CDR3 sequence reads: CATSTGQGGDEQYF. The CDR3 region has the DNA TGTGCCACCAGCACGGGACAGGGAGGCGACGAGCAGTACTTC.

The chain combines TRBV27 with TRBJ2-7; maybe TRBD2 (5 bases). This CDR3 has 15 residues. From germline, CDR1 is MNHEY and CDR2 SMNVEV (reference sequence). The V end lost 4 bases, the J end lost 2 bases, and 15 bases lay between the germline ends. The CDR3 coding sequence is TGTGCCAGCAGTTGGGCCGGGGATGGAACCTACGAGCAGTACTTC. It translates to CASSWAGDGTYEQYF.

The CDR3 nucleotides read TGTGCCAGCAGTGAACGGGTCGATTACCAACCACTCACAGATACGCAGTATTTT. Encoded protein: CASSERVDYQPLTDTQYF. The genes are TRBV25-1 and TRBJ2-3; D uncertain. The CDR3 runs to 18 residues. V gave up 2 bases and J gave up 2 bases, with 20 bases separating them. Germline values: CDR1 MGHDK, CDR2 SYGVNS.

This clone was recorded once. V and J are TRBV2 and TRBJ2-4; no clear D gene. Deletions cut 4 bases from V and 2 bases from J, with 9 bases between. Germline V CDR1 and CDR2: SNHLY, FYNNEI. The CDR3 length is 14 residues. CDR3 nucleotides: TGTGCCAGCAGTGCTAGTGCGACCAAAAACATTCAGTACTTC. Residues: CASSASATKNIQYF.

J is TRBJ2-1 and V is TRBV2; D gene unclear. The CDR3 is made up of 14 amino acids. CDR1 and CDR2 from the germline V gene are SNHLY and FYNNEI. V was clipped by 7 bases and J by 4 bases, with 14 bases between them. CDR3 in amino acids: CASNSGVPYNEQFF. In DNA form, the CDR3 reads TGTGCCAGCAACAGTGGGGTACCGTACAATGAGCAGTTCTTC.

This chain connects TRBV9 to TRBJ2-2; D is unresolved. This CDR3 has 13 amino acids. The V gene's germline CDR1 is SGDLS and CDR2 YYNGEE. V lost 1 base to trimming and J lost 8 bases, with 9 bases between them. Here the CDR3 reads CASSVSPYGELFF. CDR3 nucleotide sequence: TGTGCCAGCAGCGTATCGCCATATGGGGAGCTGTTTTTT.

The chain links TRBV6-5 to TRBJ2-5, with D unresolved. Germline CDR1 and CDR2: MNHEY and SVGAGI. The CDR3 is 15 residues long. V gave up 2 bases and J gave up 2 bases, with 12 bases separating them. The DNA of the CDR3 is TGTGCCAGCAGTTACAGTGTCGGAGATCAAGAGACCCAGTACTTC. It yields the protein CASSYSVGDQETQYF.

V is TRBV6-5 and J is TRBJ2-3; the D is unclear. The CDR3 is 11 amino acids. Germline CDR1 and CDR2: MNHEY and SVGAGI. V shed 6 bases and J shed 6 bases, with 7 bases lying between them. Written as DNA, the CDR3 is TGTGCCAGCAGCCAAGGCGATACGCAGTATTTT. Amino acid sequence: CASSQGDTQYF.

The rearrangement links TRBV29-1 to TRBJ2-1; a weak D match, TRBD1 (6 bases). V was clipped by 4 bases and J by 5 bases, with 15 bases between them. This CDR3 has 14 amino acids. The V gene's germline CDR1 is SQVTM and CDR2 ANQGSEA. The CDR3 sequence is CSVGRTEGNNEQFF. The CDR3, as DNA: TGCAGCGTTGGACGGACAGAGGGGAACAATGAGCAGTTCTTC.

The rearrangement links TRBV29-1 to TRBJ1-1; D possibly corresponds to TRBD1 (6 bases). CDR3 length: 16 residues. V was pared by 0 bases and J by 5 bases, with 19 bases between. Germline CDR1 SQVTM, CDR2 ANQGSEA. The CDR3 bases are TGCAGCGTTGAAGACGTCATCGATAGTCAGGGGACTGAAGCTTTCTTT. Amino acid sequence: CSVEDVIDSQGTEAFF.